The T cell receptor (beta chain) under discussion was sequenced for a study of Graves' ophthalmopathy and Graves' hyperthyroidism (dated by TCRdb to between 2017 and 2018). General notes on the study: Peripheral blood was collected at initial diagnosis, prior to any treatment. To explore V-J signatures that separate ophthalmopathy from hyperthyroidism, a discovery set of approximately 100 patients was enrolled, consisting of under 50 with ophthalmopathy and roughly 57 with stable hyperthyroidism. T-cell repertoires of thyroid tissue and blood were compared in over five hyperthyroidism patients. In total, 135 blood samples were TCR-sequenced: under 45 ophthalmopathy, some 80 hyperthyroidism and about 17 hyperthyroidism-to-ophthalmopathy patients. The study used TCR beta repertoire signatures to distinguish Graves' ophthalmopathy from Graves' hyperthyroidism and to predict progression to ophthalmopathy. Following sampling, methimazole starting at 30 mg daily was administered to hyperthyroidism patients, and high-dose intravenous methylprednisolone was administered to ophthalmopathy patients. The approximately 100 discovery patients were divided at random into training and test sets in a 7:3 ratio. For independent validation, a separate cohort was made up of 18 hyperthyroidism patients plus 17 patients who later progressed from hyperthyroidism to ophthalmopathy.

A patient counted as having stable hyperthyroidism if there was no progression to ophthalmopathy within 18 months of follow-up. Hyperthyroidism patients were newly diagnosed, were aged 18 to 65 years, and had a disease duration under 2 months. Anyone with other autoimmune diseases, uncontrolled infections, pregnancy or lactation was excluded from the study. Diagnosis relied on clinical symptoms, serum thyroxine, TRAb, thyroid ultrasound and orbital computed tomography. Using Ficoll-Paque density gradient centrifugation, PBMCs were isolated from less than 11 ml of fresh peripheral blood. Total RNA was extracted using Trizol reagent, and RNA quality was checked on an Agilent 2100 Bioanalyzer. The trim is 5 bases for V and 3 bases for J, with a gap of 16 bases between the germline ends. The CDR3 runs 16 residues from the cysteine to the phenylalanine. Here the CDR3 DNA is all that survives: 48 bases in frame from base 1. Reading the germline V gene gives CDR1 SGHAT and CDR2 FQNNGV.

Results and caveats for the whole study, not just this receptor: Sample size was not statistically predetermined, and group allocation was not concealed from the investigators. The 13-signature model separated ophthalmopathy from stable hyperthyroidism with approximately 90% sensitivity and 81.08% specificity in cross-validation, and 80%/75% in the test set. Among expanded thyroid clonotypes with frequency above 0.001, most also showed up in blood, which suggests that blood repertoires may reflect the thyroid immune response. In validation, the model predicted ophthalmopathy progression with about 71% sensitivity and 72.22% specificity; roughly 11 predicted patients were CT-confirmed with GO in a median of approximately six months.

For repertoire sequencing, the TCR beta CDR3 regions were amplified from RNA transcripts. The first round was an RT-PCR using HTBI primers with the Qiagen OneStep RT-PCR kit, and this first round was followed by a second-round multiplex PCR, then size selection and purification. Libraries were sequenced paired-end with 100 bp reads on an Illumina HiSeq2000. Per the original workflow: SOAPnuke was used to process the reads, removing any read that contained adapters or uncalled bases, had a mean Phred below 15, or lacked an exact match to the constant primer or identifier. High-quality paired reads were merged with COPE v1.2.5. Unique nucleotide sequences were defined as clonotypes and aligned to IMGT TRB V, D and J references using MiTCR v1.1. Only V-J combinations with frequency above 0.0001 were analysed, covering more than 99% of repertoires. For each V-J combination, a TCR clonal expansion and chaos score was defined as the ratio of F50 clonal expansion to chaos observed in the TCRdist matrix. Features were reduced by Welch's t-statistics and random forest to around 13 V-J combinations, which fed a naive Bayes classifier. The Morisita-Horn index was used to measure how similar the thyroid and blood repertoires were. TCRdb applied fastp at Q25 and MiXCR to the public reads, then kept only in-frame beta chains. Each CDR3 protein gets just one entry, which takes the most common genes and DNA from the rows behind it. TCRdb, rather than the study authors, made the V and J calls. The sample yields 400,000 to 450,000 distinct CDR3 sequences; over 20% were counted once. Around 3% of the sample is taken by the ten largest.

This clonotype appeared a few times. The specificity of this receptor is unknown. Base qualities are missing; no much larger clone stands one base away. Recombination joined TRBV11-2 with TRBJ2-2; the D call is possibly TRBD1 or TRBD2, each sharing 5 bases. The sequenced material came from peripheral blood. The sequence was obtained from a woman under 30 with stable Graves' hyperthyroidism. Donor details come from another sample of the same person, matched by shared clones. The DNA is TGTGCCAGCAGCCACTTGGGGGAGAAGGACACCGGGGAGCTGTTTTTT. This gives the protein CASSHLGEKDTGELFF.